A selection of T cell receptor beta chains follows, all from one sample in a study of radiation and T cells in renal cell carcinoma. Profiled with immunoSEQ multiplex PCR; TCRdb holds only in-frame clones, not every one. Of roughly 120,000 clones listed, roughly 80% are singletons. The input for sequencing was blood, taken from a patient whose treatment included radiotherapy and nephrectomy. All receptors derive from a woman aged 60-70 years with renal cell carcinoma. Each CDR3 is given with its conserved first and last residue. The D gene is left open where the match is weak. Clone sizes are given selectively: once, few, many, or a class where the clone is expanded.

d_call: TRBD2
v_call: TRBV19
cdr3_length: 14
j_call: TRBJ2-3
clone_size: once
cdr3_aa: CASSRLAGTDTQYF
cdr3_nt: TGTGCCAGTAGTAGACTAGCGGGGACAGATACGCAGTATTTT

d_call: TRBD1
v_call: TRBV6-5
cdr3_length: 14
j_call: TRBJ2-1
clone_size: .
cdr3_aa: CASSYSGQGNEQFF
cdr3_nt: TGTGCCAGCAGTTACTCGGGACAGGGCAATGAGCAGTTCTTC

d_call: TRBD1
v_call: TRBV5-4
cdr3_length: 15
j_call: TRBJ1-1
clone_size: .
cdr3_aa: CASSLARQGETEAFF
cdr3_nt: TGTGCCAGCAGCTTGGCCCGACAGGGGGAAACTGAAGCTTTCTTT

d_call: TRBD2
v_call: TRBV5-1
cdr3_length: 18
j_call: TRBJ2-3
clone_size: .
cdr3_aa: CASSLVGTSGQSTDTQYF
cdr3_nt: TGCGCCAGCAGCTTGGTGGGGACTAGCGGGCAGAGCACAGATACGCAGTATTTT

d_call: .
v_call: TRBV18
cdr3_length: 15
j_call: TRBJ1-6
clone_size: once
cdr3_aa: CASSPAGEVGSPLHF
cdr3_nt: TGTGCCAGCTCACCGGCAGGGGAAGTTGGCTCACCCCTCCACTTT

d_call: .
v_call: TRBV5-6
cdr3_length: 15
j_call: TRBJ2-1
clone_size: .
cdr3_aa: CASTRASHSYNEQFF
cdr3_nt: TGTGCCAGCACCCGAGCTAGCCACTCCTACAATGAGCAGTTCTTC

d_call: .
v_call: TRBV7-8
cdr3_length: 12
j_call: TRBJ2-7
clone_size: .
cdr3_aa: CASSLRHNEQYF
cdr3_nt: TGTGCCAGCAGCTTGAGACACAACGAGCAGTACTTC

d_call: .
v_call: TRBV5-1
cdr3_length: 16
j_call: TRBJ2-3
clone_size: .
cdr3_aa: CASSLESGPSTDTQYF
cdr3_nt: TGCGCCAGCAGCTTGGAGTCCGGTCCGAGCACAGATACGCAGTATTTT

d_call: .
v_call: TRBV21-1
cdr3_length: 16
j_call: TRBJ2-3
clone_size: .
cdr3_aa: CASSKYDRGNSDTQYF
cdr3_nt: TGTGCCAGCAGCAAATACGACAGGGGGAATTCGGATACGCAGTATTTT

d_call: .
v_call: TRBV15
cdr3_length: 15
j_call: TRBJ1-1
clone_size: .
cdr3_aa: CATSRGGLRVPEAFF
cdr3_nt: TGTGCCACCAGCAGAGGAGGACTAAGGGTACCTGAAGCTTTCTTT

d_call: TRBD2
v_call: TRBV5-4
cdr3_length: 15
j_call: TRBJ2-2
clone_size: .
cdr3_aa: CASSFGGRGAGELFF
cdr3_nt: TGTGCCAGCAGCTTTGGGGGGAGGGGCGCCGGGGAGCTGTTTTTT

d_call: TRBD1
v_call: TRBV28
cdr3_length: 15
j_call: TRBJ1-2
clone_size: few
cdr3_aa: CASSRYDREDYGYTF
cdr3_nt: TGTGCCAGCAGCCGATACGACAGGGAAGACTATGGCTACACCTTC